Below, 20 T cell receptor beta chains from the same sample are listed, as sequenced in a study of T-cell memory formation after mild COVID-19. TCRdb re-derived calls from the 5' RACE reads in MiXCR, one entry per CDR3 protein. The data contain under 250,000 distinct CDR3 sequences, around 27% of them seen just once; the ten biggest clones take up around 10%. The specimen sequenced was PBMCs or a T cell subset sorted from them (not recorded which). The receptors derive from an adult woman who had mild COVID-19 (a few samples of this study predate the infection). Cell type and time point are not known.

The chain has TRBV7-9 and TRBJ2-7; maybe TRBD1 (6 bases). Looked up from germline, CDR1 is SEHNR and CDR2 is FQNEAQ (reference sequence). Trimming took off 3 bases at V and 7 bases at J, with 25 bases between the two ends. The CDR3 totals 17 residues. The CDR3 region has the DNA TGTGCCAGCAGCTTTTATCCCCCAGACAGGACGAACTGGGAGCAGTACTTC. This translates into CASSFYPPDRTNWEQYF.

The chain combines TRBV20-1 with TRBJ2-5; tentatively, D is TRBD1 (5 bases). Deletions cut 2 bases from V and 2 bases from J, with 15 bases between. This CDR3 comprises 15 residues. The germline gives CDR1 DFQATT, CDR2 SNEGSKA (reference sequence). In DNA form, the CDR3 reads TGCAGTGCTAGACCGACAGTAATACTACAAGAGACCCAGTACTTC. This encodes CSARPTVILQETQYF.

CDR3 sequence (DNA): TGCAGTGCCCCGGACTTTAGCACAGATACGCAGTATTTT. Its protein product is CSAPDFSTDTQYF. The V and J genes are TRBV20-1 and TRBJ2-3; D may be TRBD2 (5 bases). Germline lookup yields CDR1 DFQATT and CDR2 SNEGSKA (reference sequence). Trimming shortened V by 6 bases and J by 0 bases, and 10 bases separated the two germline ends. This CDR3 spans 13 amino acids.

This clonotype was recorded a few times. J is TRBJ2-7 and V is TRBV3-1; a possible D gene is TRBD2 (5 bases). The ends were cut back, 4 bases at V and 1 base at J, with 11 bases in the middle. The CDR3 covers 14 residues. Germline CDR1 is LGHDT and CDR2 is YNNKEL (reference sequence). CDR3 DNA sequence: TGTGCCAGCAGCCCAACTAGGGCTTCCTACGAGCAGTACTTC. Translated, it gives CASSPTRASYEQYF.

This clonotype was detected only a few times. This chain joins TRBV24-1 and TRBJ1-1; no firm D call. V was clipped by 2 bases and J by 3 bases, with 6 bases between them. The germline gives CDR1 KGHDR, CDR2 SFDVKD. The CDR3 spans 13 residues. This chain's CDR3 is CATSDSADTEAFF. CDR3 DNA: TGTGCCACCAGTGATTCGGCCGACACTGAAGCTTTCTTT.

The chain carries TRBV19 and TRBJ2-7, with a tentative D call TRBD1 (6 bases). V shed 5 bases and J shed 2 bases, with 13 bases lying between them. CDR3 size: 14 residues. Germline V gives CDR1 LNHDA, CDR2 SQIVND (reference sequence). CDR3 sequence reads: CASSHSTGTYEQYF. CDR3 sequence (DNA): TGTGCCAGTAGTCATTCGACAGGCACCTACGAGCAGTACTTC.

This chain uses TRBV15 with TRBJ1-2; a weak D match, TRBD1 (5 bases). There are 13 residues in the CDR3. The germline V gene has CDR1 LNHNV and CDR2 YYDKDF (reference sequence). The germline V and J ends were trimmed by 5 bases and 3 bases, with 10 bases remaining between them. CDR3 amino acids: CATSGDRHYGYTF. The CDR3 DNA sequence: TGTGCCACCAGCGGGGACCGCCACTATGGCTACACCTTC.

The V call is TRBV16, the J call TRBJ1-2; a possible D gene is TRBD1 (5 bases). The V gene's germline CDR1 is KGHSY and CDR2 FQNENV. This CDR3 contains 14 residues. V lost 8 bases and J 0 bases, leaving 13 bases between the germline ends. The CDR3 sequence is CASGTQGSNYGYTF. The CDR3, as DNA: TGTGCCAGCGGGACTCAGGGCTCTAACTATGGCTACACCTTC.

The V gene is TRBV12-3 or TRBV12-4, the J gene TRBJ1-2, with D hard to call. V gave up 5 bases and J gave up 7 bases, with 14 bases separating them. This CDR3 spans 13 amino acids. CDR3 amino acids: CASSGDQRRGYTF. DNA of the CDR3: TGTGCCAGCAGTGGTGACCAAAGACGTGGCTACACCTTC.

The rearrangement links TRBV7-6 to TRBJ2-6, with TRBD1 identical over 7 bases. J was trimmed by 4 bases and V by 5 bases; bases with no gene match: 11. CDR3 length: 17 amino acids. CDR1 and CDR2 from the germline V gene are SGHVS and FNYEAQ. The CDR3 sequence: CASSRDRAITGANVLTF. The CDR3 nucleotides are TGTGCCAGCAGCCGTGACAGGGCGATAACCGGGGCCAACGTCCTGACTTTC.

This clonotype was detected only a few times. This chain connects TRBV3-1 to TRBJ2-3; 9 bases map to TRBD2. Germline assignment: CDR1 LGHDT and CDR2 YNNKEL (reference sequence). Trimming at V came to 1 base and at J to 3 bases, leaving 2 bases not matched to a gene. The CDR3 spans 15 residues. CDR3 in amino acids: CASSQGLADTDTQYF. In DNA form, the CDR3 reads TGTGCCAGCAGCCAAGGACTAGCGGATACAGATACGCAGTATTTT.

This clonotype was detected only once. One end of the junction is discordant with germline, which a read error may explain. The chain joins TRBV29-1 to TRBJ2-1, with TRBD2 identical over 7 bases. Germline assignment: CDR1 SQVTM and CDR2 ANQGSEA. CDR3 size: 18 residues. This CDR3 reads CSAAGLITARGDYDEQFF. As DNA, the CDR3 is TGCAGCGCGGCGGGACTTATTACTGCCCGGGGGGACTACGATGAGCAGTTCTTC.

CDR3: CASSRRPLLENEQFF. In nucleotides, the CDR3 is TGTGCCAGCAGCCGGAGGCCACTCCTGGAGAATGAGCAGTTCTTC. The chain employs TRBV12-3 or TRBV12-4 and TRBJ2-1; a possible D gene is TRBD2 (5 bases). The CDR3 is 15 amino acids. V was shortened by 6 bases and J by 7 bases, with 19 bases between the two germline ends.

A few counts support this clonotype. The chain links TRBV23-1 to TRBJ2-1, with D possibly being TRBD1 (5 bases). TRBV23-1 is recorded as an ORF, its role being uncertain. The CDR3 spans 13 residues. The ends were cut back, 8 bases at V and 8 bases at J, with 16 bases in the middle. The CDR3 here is CASPAGHQDEQFF. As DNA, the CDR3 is TGCGCCAGCCCGGCAGGGCACCAGGATGAGCAGTTCTTC.

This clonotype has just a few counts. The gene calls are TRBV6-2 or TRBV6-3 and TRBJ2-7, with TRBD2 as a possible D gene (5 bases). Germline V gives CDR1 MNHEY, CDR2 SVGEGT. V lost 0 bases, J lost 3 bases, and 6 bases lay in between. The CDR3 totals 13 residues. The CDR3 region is CASSYSRDYEQYF. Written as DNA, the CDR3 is TGTGCCAGCAGTTACTCCCGGGACTACGAGCAGTACTTC.

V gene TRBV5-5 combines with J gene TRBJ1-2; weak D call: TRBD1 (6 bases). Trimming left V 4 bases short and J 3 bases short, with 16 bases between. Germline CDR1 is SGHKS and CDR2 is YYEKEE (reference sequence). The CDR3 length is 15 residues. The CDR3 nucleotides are TGTGCCAGCAGCGCCTCAGGGACATTCGACTATGGCTACACCTTC. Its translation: CASSASGTFDYGYTF.

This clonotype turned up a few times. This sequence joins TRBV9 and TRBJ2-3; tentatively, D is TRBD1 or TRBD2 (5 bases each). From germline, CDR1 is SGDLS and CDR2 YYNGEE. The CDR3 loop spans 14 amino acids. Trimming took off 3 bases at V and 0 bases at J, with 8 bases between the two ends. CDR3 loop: CASSARDSTDTQYF. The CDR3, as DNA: TGTGCCAGCAGCGCCCGGGACAGCACAGATACGCAGTATTTT. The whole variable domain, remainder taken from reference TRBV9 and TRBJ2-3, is DSGVTQTPKHLITATGQRVTLRCSPRSGDLSVYWYQQSLDQGLQFLIQYYNGEERAKGNILERFSAQQFPDLHSELNLSSLELGDSALYFCASSARDSTDTQYFGPGTRLTVL.

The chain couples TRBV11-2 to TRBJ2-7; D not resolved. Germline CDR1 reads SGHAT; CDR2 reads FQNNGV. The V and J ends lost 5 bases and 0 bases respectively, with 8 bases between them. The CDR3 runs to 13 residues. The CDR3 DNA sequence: TGTGCCAGCAGCCTCCACGGCTCCTACGAGCAGTACTTC. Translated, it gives CASSLHGSYEQYF.

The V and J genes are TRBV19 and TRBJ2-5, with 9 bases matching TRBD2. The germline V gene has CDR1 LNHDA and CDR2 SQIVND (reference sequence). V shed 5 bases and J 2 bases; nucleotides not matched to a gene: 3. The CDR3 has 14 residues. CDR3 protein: CASSGGRGQETQYF. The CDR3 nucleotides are TGTGCCAGTAGTGGCGGGAGGGGTCAAGAGACCCAGTACTTC.

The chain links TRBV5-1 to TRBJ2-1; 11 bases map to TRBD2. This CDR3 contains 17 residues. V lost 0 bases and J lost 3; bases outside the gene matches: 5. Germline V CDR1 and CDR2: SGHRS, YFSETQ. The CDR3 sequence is CASSLEGGTSGYNEQFF. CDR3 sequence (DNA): TGCGCCAGCAGCTTGGAAGGGGGGACTAGCGGCTACAATGAGCAGTTCTTC.